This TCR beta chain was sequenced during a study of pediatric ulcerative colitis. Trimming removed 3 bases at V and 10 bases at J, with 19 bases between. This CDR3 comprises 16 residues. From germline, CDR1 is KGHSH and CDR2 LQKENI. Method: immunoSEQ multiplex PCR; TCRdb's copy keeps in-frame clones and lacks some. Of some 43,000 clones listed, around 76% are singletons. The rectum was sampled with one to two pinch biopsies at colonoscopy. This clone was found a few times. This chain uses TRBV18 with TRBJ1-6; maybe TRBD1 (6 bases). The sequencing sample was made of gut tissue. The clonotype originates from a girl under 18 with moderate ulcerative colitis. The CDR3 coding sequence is TGTGCCAGCTCACCCACCGGGGGGCGAGTCGGGTCACCCCTCCACTTT. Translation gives CASSPTGGRVGSPLHF.